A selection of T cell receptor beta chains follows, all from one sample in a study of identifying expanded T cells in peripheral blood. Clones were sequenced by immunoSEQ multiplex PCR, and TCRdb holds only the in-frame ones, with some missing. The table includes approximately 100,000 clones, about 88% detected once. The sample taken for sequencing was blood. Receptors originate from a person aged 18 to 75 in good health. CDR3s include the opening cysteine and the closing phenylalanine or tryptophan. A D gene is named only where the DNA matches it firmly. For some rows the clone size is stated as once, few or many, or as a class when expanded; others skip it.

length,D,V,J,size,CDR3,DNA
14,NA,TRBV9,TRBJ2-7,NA,CASNTPGLNYEQYF,TGTGCCAGCAACACTCCGGGACTGAACTACGAGCAGTACTTC
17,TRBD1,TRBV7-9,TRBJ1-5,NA,CASSLGQGAWGDQPQHF,TGTGCCAGCAGCTTAGGGCAGGGGGCTTGGGGAGATCAGCCCCAGCATTTT
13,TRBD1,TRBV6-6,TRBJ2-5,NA,CASRTGGRETQYF,TGTGCCAGCAGGACAGGGGGCCGGGAGACCCAGTACTTC
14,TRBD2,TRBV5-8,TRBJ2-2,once,CASSLAGAYGELFF,TGTGCCAGCAGCTTAGCGGGAGCTTACGGGGAGCTGTTTTTT
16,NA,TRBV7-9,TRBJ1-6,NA,CASSKTRSSYNSPLHF,TGTGCCAGCAGCAAAACGAGGAGCTCCTATAATTCACCCCTCCACTTT
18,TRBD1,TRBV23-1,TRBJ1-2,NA,CASSQSRYDGQGNYGYTF,TGCGCCAGCAGTCAATCGAGATACGATGGACAGGGTAACTATGGCTACACCTTC
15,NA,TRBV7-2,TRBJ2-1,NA,CASSLAQGSYNEQFF,TGTGCCAGCAGCTTAGCGCAGGGGTCCTACAATGAGCAGTTCTTC
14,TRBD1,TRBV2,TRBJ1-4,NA,CASTRTGPGEKLFF,TGTGCCAGCACCCGGACAGGGCCGGGTGAAAAACTGTTTTTT
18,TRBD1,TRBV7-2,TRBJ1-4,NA,CASSLAAGQEYWDEKLFF,TGTGCCAGCAGCTTAGCCGCGGGACAGGAATACTGGGATGAAAAACTGTTTTTT
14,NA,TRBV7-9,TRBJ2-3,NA,CASHPGASTDTQYF,TGTGCCTCGCACCCGGGGGCCTCCACAGATACGCAGTATTTT
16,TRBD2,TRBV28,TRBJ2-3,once,CASSFGSGSITDTQYF,TGTGCCAGCAGTTTTGGTAGCGGGAGTATCACAGATACGCAGTATTTT
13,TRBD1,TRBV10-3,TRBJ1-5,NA,CATGEGANQPQHF,TGTGCCACCGGCGAGGGGGCGAATCAGCCCCAGCATTTT
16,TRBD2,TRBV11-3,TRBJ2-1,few,CASSFFGGGYYNEQFF,TGTGCCAGCAGCTTCTTCGGCGGGGGGTACTACAATGAGCAGTTCTTC
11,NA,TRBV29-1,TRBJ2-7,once,CSVGRDDEQYF,TGCAGCGTTGGCAGGGACGACGAGCAGTACTTC
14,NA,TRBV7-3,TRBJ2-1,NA,CASSLVGSYNEQFF,TGTGCCAGCAGCTTAGTCGGCTCCTACAATGAGCAGTTCTTC
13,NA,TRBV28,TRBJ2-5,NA,CASWGRGQETQYF,TGTGCCAGCTGGGGGAGGGGGCAAGAGACCCAGTACTTC
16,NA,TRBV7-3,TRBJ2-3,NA,CASSPTISVDTDTQYF,TGTGCCAGCAGCCCAACTATTAGCGTGGACACAGATACGCAGTATTTT
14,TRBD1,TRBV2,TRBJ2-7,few,CASRDRGGTYEQYF,TGTGCCAGCAGAGACAGGGGTGGGACCTACGAGCAGTACTTC
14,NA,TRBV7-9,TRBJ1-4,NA,CASSYQGMIEKLFF,TGTGCCAGCAGCTACCAGGGTATGATTGAAAAACTGTTTTTT
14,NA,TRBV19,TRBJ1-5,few,CAILGQACNQPQHF,TGTGCCATACTGGGGCAGGCATGCAATCAGCCCCAGCATTTT
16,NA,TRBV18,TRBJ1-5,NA,CASSQEGGYSNQPQHF,TGTGCCAGCTCACAGGAAGGGGGTTATAGCAATCAGCCCCAGCATTTT
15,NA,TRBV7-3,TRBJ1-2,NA,CASSLQRAGWHGYTF,TGTGCCAGCAGCCTCCAGCGGGCAGGCTGGCATGGCTACACCTTC
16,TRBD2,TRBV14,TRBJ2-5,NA,CASSRGLAGGWETQYF,TGTGCCAGCAGCCGAGGACTAGCGGGAGGATGGGAGACCCAGTACTTC
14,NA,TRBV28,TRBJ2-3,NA,CASCRPGLVNTQYF,TGTGCCAGCTGCCGTCCGGGCCTCGTGAATACGCAGTATTTT
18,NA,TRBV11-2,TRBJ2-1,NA,CASSLDLGQRRRYNEQFF,TGTGCCAGCAGCTTAGATCTAGGACAAAGGAGGAGGTACAATGAGCAGTTCTTC
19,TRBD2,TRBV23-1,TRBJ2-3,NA,CASSQLTSGRAGGRDTQYF,TGCGCCAGCAGTCAGTTGACTAGCGGGAGGGCCGGAGGAAGAGATACGCAGTATTTT
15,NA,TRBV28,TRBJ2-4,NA,CASSLGGEPKNIQYF,TGTGCCAGCAGTTTAGGGGGAGAGCCCAAAAACATTCAGTACTTC
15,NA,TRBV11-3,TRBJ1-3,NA,CASSLGPHSGNTIYF,TGTGCCAGCAGCTTAGGCCCGCACTCTGGAAACACCATATATTTT
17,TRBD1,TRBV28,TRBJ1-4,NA,CASSLWSQGATNEKLFF,TGTGCCAGCAGTTTGTGGTCGCAGGGGGCAACTAATGAAAAACTGTTTTTT
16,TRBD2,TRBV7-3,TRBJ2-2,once,CASSPELARNTGELFF,TGTGCCAGCAGCCCCGAACTAGCGAGAAACACCGGGGAGCTGTTTTTT